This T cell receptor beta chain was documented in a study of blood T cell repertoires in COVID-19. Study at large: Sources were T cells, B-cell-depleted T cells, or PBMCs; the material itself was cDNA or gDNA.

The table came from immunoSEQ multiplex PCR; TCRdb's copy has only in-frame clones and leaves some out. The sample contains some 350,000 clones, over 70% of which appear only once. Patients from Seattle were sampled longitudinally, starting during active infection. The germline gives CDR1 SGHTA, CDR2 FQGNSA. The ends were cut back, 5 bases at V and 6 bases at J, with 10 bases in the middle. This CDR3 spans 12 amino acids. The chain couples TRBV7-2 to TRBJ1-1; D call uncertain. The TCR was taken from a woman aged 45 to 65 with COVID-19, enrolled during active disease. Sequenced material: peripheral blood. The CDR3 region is CASSQRRAEAFF. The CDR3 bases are TGTGCCAGCAGCCAACGGAGGGCTGAAGCTTTCTTT.